These T cell receptor beta chains were read from a single sample in a study of shared clonotypes between healthy human individuals. Libraries were prepared by immunoSEQ multiplex PCR; TCRdb keeps only in-frame clonotypes and omits some of them. The sample lists under 1,100,000 clones, under 80% occurring once. Sequencing used memory CD4+ T cells sorted from blood. Every receptor here comes from a man between 18 and 35 years old in good health. The CDR3 runs from the conserved cysteine through the conserved F or W. D genes are given only for firm matches. Only some rows state a clone size, as once, few, many or a class for expanded clones.

abundance,d_gene,j_gene,len,v_gene,CDR3aa,CDR3nt
.,TRBD2,TRBJ2-3,17,TRBV4-1,CASSRYNGGASRDTQYF,TGCGCCAGCAGCCGATACAACGGGGGGGCCTCTAGAGATACGCAGTATTTT
.,TRBD2,TRBJ2-3,16,TRBV4-1,CASRGLASGATDTQYF,TGCGCCAGCCGGGGGTTGGCTAGCGGGGCCACAGATACGCAGTATTTT
few,TRBD1,TRBJ1-2,12,TRBV27,CASSATGEGYTF,TGTGCCAGCAGCGCTACAGGGGAGGGCTACACCTTC
.,.,TRBJ2-7,15,TRBV6-5,CASSYRETGAYEQYF,TGTGCCAGCAGTTACAGGGAGACGGGGGCCTACGAGCAGTACTTC
many,.,TRBJ1-1,14,TRBV5-1,CASSAGTGNTEAFF,TGCGCCAGCAGTGCCGGGACTGGGAACACTGAAGCTTTCTTT
few,.,TRBJ2-5,12,TRBV2,CATGVMEETQYF,TGTGCCACCGGGGTCATGGAGGAGACCCAGTACTTC
.,.,TRBJ1-5,14,TRBV18,CASSQTGGRQPQHF,TGTGCCAGCTCACAAACCGGGGGCCGTCAGCCCCAGCATTTT
.,TRBD1,TRBJ2-7,16,TRBV5-6,CASSLLGRTGSYEQYF,TGTGCCAGCAGCTTGTTAGGGCGGACAGGGTCCTACGAGCAGTACTTC
.,.,TRBJ2-7,15,TRBV7-2,CASSPKGGPGYEQYF,TGTGCCAGCAGCCCAAAGGGGGGGCCCGGGTACGAGCAGTACTTC
.,TRBD1,TRBJ2-7,15,TRBV5-4,CASSWGQGASYEQYF,TGTGCCAGCAGCTGGGGTCAGGGGGCTTCCTACGAGCAGTACTTC
many,.,TRBJ2-2,14,TRBV18,CASSRLMNTGELFF,TGTGCCAGCTCACGGCTTATGAACACCGGGGAGCTGTTTTTT
.,.,TRBJ1-5,16,TRBV6-6,CASNAPQGVSNQPQHF,TGTGCCAGTAACGCCCCACAGGGCGTTAGCAATCAGCCCCAGCATTTT
.,TRBD1,TRBJ1-1,12,TRBV5-6,CASSLGQGEAFF,TGTGCCAGCAGCTTGGGACAGGGTGAAGCTTTCTTT
.,.,TRBJ2-7,14,TRBV6-5,CASSSSGHSYEQYF,TGTGCCAGCAGTTCCTCGGGACACTCCTACGAGCAGTACTTC
.,.,TRBJ1-5,14,TRBV28,CASRTKGSNQPQHF,TGTGCCAGCAGAACTAAAGGTAGCAATCAGCCCCAGCATTTT
.,.,TRBJ2-5,11,TRBV20-1,CSALWQETQYF,TGCAGTGCCCTCTGGCAAGAGACCCAGTACTTC
few,.,TRBJ1-5,13,TRBV7-9,CASSFEGLQPQHF,TGTGCCAGCAGCTTTGAAGGCTTACAGCCCCAGCATTTT
.,TRBD1,TRBJ1-4,18,TRBV5-1,CASSLGQGASSSGEKLFF,TGCGCCAGCAGCTTGGGACAGGGGGCTTCTTCCAGTGGGGAAAAACTGTTTTTT
.,.,TRBJ2-2,11,TRBV30,CGSSDTGELFF,TGCGGGAGTTCGGATACCGGGGAGCTGTTTTTT
.,.,TRBJ2-3,14,TRBV6-1,CASSRVRVADTQYF,TGTGCCAGCAGTAGGGTCAGGGTGGCAGATACGCAGTATTTT
.,TRBD1,TRBJ2-4,16,TRBV5-8,CASSLGSGGAKNIQYF,TGTGCCAGCAGCTTGGGGTCAGGGGGAGCCAAAAACATTCAGTACTTC
.,.,TRBJ2-2,17,TRBV5-8,CASSLVGRIKNTGELFF,TGTGCCAGCAGCTTGGTAGGGAGGATTAAGAACACCGGGGAGCTGTTTTTT
.,.,TRBJ1-4,15,TRBV5-1,CASSSSGTSNEKLFF,TGCGCCAGCAGCTCATCCGGGACATCTAATGAAAAACTGTTTTTT
many,.,TRBJ1-4,14,TRBV7-2,CASSSRASNEKLFF,TGTGCCAGCAGCTCACGGGCGTCAAATGAAAAACTGTTTTTT
.,.,TRBJ1-1,12,TRBV19,CASRGRNTEAFF,TGTGCCAGTAGAGGAAGGAACACTGAAGCTTTCTTT
many,.,TRBJ1-6,16,TRBV30,CAWSGRGRQGTSPLHF,TGTGCCTGGAGTGGTCGCGGGAGGCAGGGGACTTCACCCCTCCACTTT
.,.,TRBJ2-7,16,TRBV19,CASSHNQKAYSYEQYF,TGTGCCAGTAGCCACAACCAAAAGGCCTACTCCTACGAGCAGTACTTC
few,.,TRBJ2-3,16,TRBV30,CAWRPPGRGVADTQYF,TGTGCCTGGAGGCCCCCCGGCAGGGGAGTCGCAGATACGCAGTATTTT
.,.,TRBJ1-1,12,TRBV30,CAWSAFKGEAFF,TGTGCCTGGAGCGCCTTTAAGGGTGAAGCTTTCTTT
.,.,TRBJ2-5,15,TRBV18,CASSPTSDSGETQYF,TGTGCCAGCTCACCTACATCGGACAGCGGAGAGACCCAGTACTTC
.,TRBD1,TRBJ1-2,15,TRBV30,CAWNPPRGRNYGYTF,TGTGCCTGGAACCCACCCAGGGGGAGGAACTATGGCTACACCTTC
.,TRBD2,TRBJ2-3,16,TRBV6-6,CASTNPSGGATDTQYF,TGTGCCAGCACCAACCCCTCCGGGGGGGCAACAGATACGCAGTATTTT
.,TRBD1,TRBJ1-2,15,TRBV7-2,CASSLQTGSTYGYTF,TGTGCCAGCAGCCTACAGACAGGGAGCACCTATGGCTACACCTTC
.,.,TRBJ2-7,12,TRBV30,CAWSVGSYEQYF,TGTGCCTGGTCCGTCGGCTCCTACGAGCAGTACTTC
.,.,TRBJ2-5,13,TRBV5-1,CASSPPLGETQYF,TGCGCCAGCAGCCCTCCGCTGGGAGAGACCCAGTACTTC
.,.,TRBJ2-2,15,TRBV10-2,CASSDRGTNTGELFF,TGCGCCAGCAGTGATAGAGGGACGAACACCGGGGAGCTGTTTTTT
many,TRBD1,TRBJ2-4,18,TRBV2,CASSDLGGQGASKNIQYF,TGTGCCAGCAGTGATTTAGGGGGACAGGGGGCTTCCAAAAACATTCAGTACTTC
.,.,TRBJ1-2,14,TRBV30,CAWSVQGLPHGYTF,TGTGCCTGGAGTGTGCAGGGTCTTCCACATGGCTACACCTTC
.,.,TRBJ2-5,14,TRBV7-9,CASSPDTFGETQYF,TGTGCCAGCAGCCCTGACACGTTTGGTGAGACCCAGTACTTC
.,.,TRBJ1-3,15,TRBV4-1,CASSPRERSGNTIYF,TGCGCCAGCAGCCCTCGAGAGCGTTCTGGAAACACCATATATTTT
.,TRBD2,TRBJ2-7,14,TRBV10-3,CAISGTSRAYEQYF,TGTGCCATCTCCGGGACTAGCCGAGCCTACGAGCAGTACTTC
.,.,TRBJ2-7,14,TRBV6-5,CASRSHTFSYEQYF,TGTGCCAGCAGATCACATACTTTCTCCTACGAGCAGTACTTC
.,.,TRBJ2-2,15,TRBV30,CAWSVEDLNTGELFF,TGTGCCTGGAGTGTAGAAGACCTTAACACCGGGGAGCTGTTTTTT
.,.,TRBJ2-7,16,TRBV7-2,CASSLASPGSWIEQYF,TGTGCCAGCAGCCTGGCTAGCCCGGGGAGTTGGATCGAGCAGTACTTC
once,.,TRBJ2-2,15,TRBV15,CATSRDTLRGGELFF,TGTGCCACCAGCAGAGATACCCTCCGGGGCGGGGAGCTGTTTTTT
once,.,TRBJ2-7,14,TRBV18,CASSPMEGVYEQYF,TGTGCCAGCTCGCCCATGGAGGGAGTCTACGAGCAGTACTTC
.,.,TRBJ2-1,12,TRBV18,CASSPMVDEQFF,TGTGCCAGCTCACCAATGGTGGATGAGCAGTTCTTC
once,TRBD1,TRBJ2-3,16,TRBV4-1,CASSQGQGWGTDTQYF,TGCGCCAGCAGCCAAGGACAGGGATGGGGCACAGATACGCAGTATTTT
few,TRBD1,TRBJ1-1,13,TRBV6-5,CASRRQGGTEAFF,TGTGCCAGCAGGAGACAGGGCGGCACTGAAGCTTTCTTT
.,.,TRBJ1-4,13,TRBV30,CAWSGGLDEKLFF,TGTGCCTGGAGTGGGGGGCTTGATGAAAAACTGTTTTTT
.,.,TRBJ2-1,11,TRBV18,CASSPDLEQFF,TGTGCCAGCTCACCAGACCTTGAGCAGTTCTTC
.,.,TRBJ1-4,15,TRBV7-9,CASSFHTATNEKLFF,TGTGCCAGCAGCTTCCACACCGCAACTAATGAAAAACTGTTTTTT
.,.,TRBJ2-5,12,TRBV28,CASSLLGETQYF,TGTGCCAGCAGTTTACTAGGGGAGACCCAGTACTTC